The clone carrying this T cell receptor beta chain showed up many times. The CDR3 covers 16 residues. V lost 4 bases and J 2 bases, leaving 16 bases between the germline ends. CDR1 and CDR2 (germline): SGHTA, FQGNSA. The entry originates in a study of identical twins. Template switching added a universal primer site, and cDNA bore unique molecular identifiers. Each CDR3 protein gets one entry after TCRdb re-called the 5' RACE reads with MiXCR. The sample holds some 710,000 distinct CDR3 sequences; 5.5% to 6.5% are singletons and the top ten take 1.5% to 2%. The sample consisted of naive T cells sorted from blood. This TCR came from a man younger than 35 in good health. This chain joins TRBV7-2 and TRBJ2-3; D call uncertain. CDR3 protein: CASSSLVASLTDTQYF. The DNA of the CDR3 is TGTGCCAGCAGCTCCCTCGTTGCCTCGCTCACAGATACGCAGTATTTT.